The subject of this entry is one T cell receptor (beta chain). The sample originates from a study of blood T cell repertoires in COVID-19. The data were produced by immunoSEQ multiplex PCR, yet TCRdb's version contains in-frame clones alone and is incomplete. The sample contains 150,000 to 200,000 clones, around 84% of which appear only once. The V segment lost 7 bases and the J segment 3 bases; nucleotides outside the gene matches: 5. Germline-derived CDR1 and CDR2 are LGHNA and YNFKEQ. CDR3 length: 15 residues. The chain carries TRBV4-2 and TRBJ2-2; TRBD2 matches at 10 bases. The sequenced sample was peripheral blood. The sequence derives from a woman in her 70s with COVID-19, enrolled during active disease. The CDR3 nucleotides are TGTGCCAGCAACCCGCTAGCGGGGGACACCGGGGAGCTGTTTTTT. This gives the protein CASNPLAGDTGELFF.